These 4 T cell receptor beta chains share one sample of origin, sequenced in a study of cytomegalovirus exposure and HLA in healthy donors. PCR used 60 Vbeta primers and 13 Jbeta primers. Method: immunoSEQ multiplex PCR; TCRdb's copy keeps in-frame clones and lacks some. The data contain around 170,000 clones, approximately 82% of them singletons. What was sequenced was PBMCs. Receptors originate from a male donor in good health and CMV-seronegative.

The chain has TRBV6-1 and TRBJ1-1; 8 bases match TRBD1. The CDR3 totals 15 residues. The V gene's germline CDR1 is MNHNS and CDR2 SASEGT. V dropped 6 bases and J dropped 5; count of bases not matched to a gene: 11. The CDR3 here is CASRQDPTGGTEAFF. CDR3 nucleotide sequence: TGTGCCAGCAGGCAGGATCCAACAGGGGGAACTGAAGCTTTCTTT.

The chain couples TRBV19 to TRBJ1-4, with D tentatively TRBD1 (5 bases). The CDR3 loop spans 13 amino acids. V dropped 5 bases and J dropped 8 bases, with 12 bases sitting between them. The germline gives CDR1 LNHDA, CDR2 SQIVND (reference sequence). The CDR3 loop reads CASSFQGWEKLFF. For the CDR3, the DNA is TGTGCCAGTAGTTTCCAGGGTTGGGAAAAACTGTTTTTT.

The chain links TRBV5-1 to TRBJ2-7; weak D call: TRBD2 (6 bases). CDR3 length: 15 residues. The V gene lost 7 bases and the J gene lost 2 bases, with 19 bases spanning the gap. Germline V gene sequence: CDR1 SGHRS, CDR2 YFSETQ. CDR3 in amino acids: CASGVDIAATYEQYF. The CDR3 DNA sequence: TGCGCCAGCGGGGTCGATATAGCGGCGACCTACGAGCAGTACTTC.

The chain uses TRBV7-2 and TRBJ2-1; 9 nucleotides line up with TRBD2. The CDR3 is made up of 17 amino acids. With 5 bases clipped from V and 4 bases from J, the junction kept 12 bases outside the gene matches. Germline CDR1 is SGHTA and CDR2 is FQGNSA. The CDR3 reads CASSHPLGLASYNEQFF. The CDR3 bases are TGTGCCAGCAGCCACCCCCTTGGACTAGCGTCTTACAATGAGCAGTTCTTC.